Included here is one TCR beta chain sequence, with context. What it recognizes is unknown. The data were produced by immunoSEQ multiplex PCR, yet TCRdb's version contains in-frame clones alone and is incomplete. The sample records some 160,000 clones, approximately 90% being singletons. This entry comes from a study of cytomegalovirus exposure and HLA in healthy donors. The study, taken as a whole, reports: High specificity and sensitivity for cytomegalovirus status were reported for the classifier.

Input material: PBMCs. The receptor was isolated from a man aged 18 to 29 in good health and CMV-seronegative.

The CDR3 nucleotides read TGCGCCAGCACCCCGGGCTCGGGACTAGCGGCTACCTCCTACGAGCAGTACTTC. It encodes CASTPGSGLAATSYEQYF. The chain carries TRBV10-1 and TRBJ2-7, with 11 bases lining up with TRBD2. With V trimmed by 7 bases and J by 0 bases, 14 bases remained unmatched. Germline values: CDR1 WNHNN, CDR2 SYGVQD (reference sequence). The CDR3 consists of 18 residues.